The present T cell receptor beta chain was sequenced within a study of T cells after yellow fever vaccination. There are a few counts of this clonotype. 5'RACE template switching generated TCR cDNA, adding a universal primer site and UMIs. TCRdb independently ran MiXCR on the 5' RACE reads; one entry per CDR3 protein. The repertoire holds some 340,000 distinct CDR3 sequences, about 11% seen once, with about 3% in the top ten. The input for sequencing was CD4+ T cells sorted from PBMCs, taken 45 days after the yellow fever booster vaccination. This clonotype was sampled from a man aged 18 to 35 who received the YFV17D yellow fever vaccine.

The CDR3 DNA is TGTGCCAGCAGGACCGACAGCTCTGGGGCCAACGTCCTGACTTTC. Protein: CASRTDSSGANVLTF. This chain joins TRBV6-6 and TRBJ2-6, with a possible D match to TRBD1 (5 bases). CDR3 size: 15 residues. Germline assignment: CDR1 MNHNY and CDR2 SVGAGI (reference sequence). Trimming cost V 6 bases and J 0 bases, with 9 bases left between them.